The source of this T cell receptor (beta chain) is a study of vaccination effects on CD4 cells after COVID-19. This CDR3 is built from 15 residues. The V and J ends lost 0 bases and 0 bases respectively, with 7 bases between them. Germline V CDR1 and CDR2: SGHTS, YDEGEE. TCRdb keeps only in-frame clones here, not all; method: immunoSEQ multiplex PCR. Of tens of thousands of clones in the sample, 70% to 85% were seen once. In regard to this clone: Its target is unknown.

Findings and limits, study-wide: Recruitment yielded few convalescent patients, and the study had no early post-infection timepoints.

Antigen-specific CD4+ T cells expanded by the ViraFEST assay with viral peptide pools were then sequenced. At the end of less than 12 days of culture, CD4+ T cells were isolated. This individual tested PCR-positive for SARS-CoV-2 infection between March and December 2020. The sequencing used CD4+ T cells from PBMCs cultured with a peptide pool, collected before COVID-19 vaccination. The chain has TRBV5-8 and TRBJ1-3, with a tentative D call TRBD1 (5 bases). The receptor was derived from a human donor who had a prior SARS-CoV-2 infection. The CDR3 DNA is TGTGCCAGCAGCTTGGGGGGCTTCTCTGGAAACACCATATATTTT. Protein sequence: CASSLGGFSGNTIYF.